This record looks at one T cell receptor (beta chain) sequence and its context. Antigen specificity is unknown. This specimen belongs to a study of CD8 T cells in ankylosing spondylitis. Findings and caveats of the study: In ankylosing spondylitis blood, a motif of eight highly homologous TCR beta variants appeared characteristic.

The germline V gene has CDR1 DFQATT and CDR2 SNEGSKA (reference sequence). V shed 4 bases and J shed 4 bases, with 17 bases lying between them. The CDR3 has 14 amino acids. TCRdb passed the 5' RACE reads through MiXCR, listing each CDR3 protein once. The sample includes 750,000 to 850,000 distinct CDR3 sequences, around 11% of them seen just once. V and J are TRBV20-1 and TRBJ2-7, with D possibly being TRBD1 or TRBD2 (6 bases each). Sequencing was performed on blood, either unsorted or a sorted T cell fraction (not recorded which). This TCR was sampled from a male donor with ankylosing spondylitis. The CDR3 nucleotides are TGCAGTGCTAACCTCGGGGGCTTTTGGTACGAGCAGTACTTC. It encodes CSANLGGFWYEQYF.